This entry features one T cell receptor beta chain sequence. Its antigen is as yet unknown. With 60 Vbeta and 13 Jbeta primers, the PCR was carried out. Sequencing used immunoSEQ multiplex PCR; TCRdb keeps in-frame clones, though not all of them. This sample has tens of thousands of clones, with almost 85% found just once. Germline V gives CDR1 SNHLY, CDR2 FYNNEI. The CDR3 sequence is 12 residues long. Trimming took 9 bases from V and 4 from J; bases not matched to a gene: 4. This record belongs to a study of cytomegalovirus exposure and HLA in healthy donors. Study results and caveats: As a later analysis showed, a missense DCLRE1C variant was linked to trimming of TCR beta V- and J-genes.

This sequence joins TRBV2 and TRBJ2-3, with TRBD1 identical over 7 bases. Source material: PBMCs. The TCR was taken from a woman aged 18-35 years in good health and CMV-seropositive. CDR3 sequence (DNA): TGTGCCAGTCGACAGGGTCCAGATACGCAGTATTTT. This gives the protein CASRQGPDTQYF.